This T cell receptor (beta chain) is from a study of T cell changes during pregnancy in multiple sclerosis. This CDR3 region has 14 residues. V dropped 4 bases and J dropped 5; count of bases not matched to a gene: 5. Germline CDR1 is MRHNA and CDR2 is SNTAGT. Sequencing used immunoSEQ multiplex PCR; TCRdb keeps in-frame clones, though not all of them. The table lists 70,000 to 90,000 clones, around 93% of them singletons. This chain links TRBV6-4 with TRBJ2-1; 7 bases align to TRBD1. The TCR originated in a female donor with multiple sclerosis, enrolled in a pregnancy study. The sample here was peripheral blood, taken in the first trimester of pregnancy. CDR3 bases: TGTGCCAGCAGTGCCGGGACAGCCCACAATGAGCAGTTCTTC. It is translated as CASSAGTAHNEQFF.